Listed here is a single T cell receptor (beta chain). Its antigen remains unknown. TCRdb processed the 5' RACE reads anew with MiXCR; each CDR3 protein has one entry. The sample carries roughly 250,000 distinct CDR3 sequences, 10% to 15% recorded once. J lost 11 bases, V lost 5 bases, and 8 bases had no gene match. The CDR3 has 12 amino acids. These data belong to a study of T cells after yellow fever vaccination. Broader study findings: The secondary response was weaker but peaked faster, day 5 versus 15. Post-booster repertoires again held most primary-vaccination clones (about 95% CD4, 75% to 90% CD8).

The sample was CD4+ T cells sorted from PBMCs, taken 45 days after the yellow fever booster vaccination. The receptor's source is a man aged 30 to 39 who received the YFV17D yellow fever vaccine. This chain connects TRBV12-3 or TRBV12-4 to TRBJ2-5; 7 bases match TRBD1. The CDR3, as DNA: TGTGCCAGCAGTATGACACAGGGGCTTCAGTACTTC. Translated, it gives CASSMTQGLQYF.